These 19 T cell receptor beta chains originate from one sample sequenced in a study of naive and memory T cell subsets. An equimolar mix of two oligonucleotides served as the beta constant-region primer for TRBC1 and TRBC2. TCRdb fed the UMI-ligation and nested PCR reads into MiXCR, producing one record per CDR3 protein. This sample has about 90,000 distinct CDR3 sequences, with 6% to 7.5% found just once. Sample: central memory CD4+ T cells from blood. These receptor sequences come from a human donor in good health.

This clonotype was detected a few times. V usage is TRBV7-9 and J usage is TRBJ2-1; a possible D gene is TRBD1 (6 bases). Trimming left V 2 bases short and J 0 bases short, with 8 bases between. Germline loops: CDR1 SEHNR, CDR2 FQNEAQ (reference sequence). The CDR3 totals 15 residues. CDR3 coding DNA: TGTGCCAGCAGCTTACAGGGGACCTCCTACAATGAGCAGTTCTTC. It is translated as CASSLQGTSYNEQFF.

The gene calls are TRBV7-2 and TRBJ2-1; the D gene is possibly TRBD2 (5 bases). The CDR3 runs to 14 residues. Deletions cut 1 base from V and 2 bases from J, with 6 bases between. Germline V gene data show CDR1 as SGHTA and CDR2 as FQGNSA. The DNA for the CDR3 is TGTGCCAGCAGCTTAGTCGGGACCTACAATGAGCAGTTCTTC. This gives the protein CASSLVGTYNEQFF. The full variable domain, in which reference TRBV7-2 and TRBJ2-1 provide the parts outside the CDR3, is GAGVSQSPSNKVTEKGKDVELRCDPISGHTALYWYRQSLGQGLEFLIYFQGNSAPDKSGLPSDRFSAERTGGSVSTLTIQRTQQEDSAVYLCASSLVGTYNEQFFGPGTRLTVL.

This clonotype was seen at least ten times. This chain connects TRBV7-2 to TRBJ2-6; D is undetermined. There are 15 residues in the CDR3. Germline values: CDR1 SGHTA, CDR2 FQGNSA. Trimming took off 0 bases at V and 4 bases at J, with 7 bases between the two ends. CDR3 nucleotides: TGTGCCAGCAGCTTAGCAGTTTCCGGGGCCAACGTCCTGACTTTC. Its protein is CASSLAVSGANVLTF.

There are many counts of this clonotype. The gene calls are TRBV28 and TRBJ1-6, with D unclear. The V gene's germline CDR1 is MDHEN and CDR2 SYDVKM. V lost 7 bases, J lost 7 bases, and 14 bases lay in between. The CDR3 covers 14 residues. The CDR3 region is CASNSDGGNSPLHF. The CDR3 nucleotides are TGTGCCAGCAACTCAGATGGAGGCAATTCACCCCTCCACTTT.

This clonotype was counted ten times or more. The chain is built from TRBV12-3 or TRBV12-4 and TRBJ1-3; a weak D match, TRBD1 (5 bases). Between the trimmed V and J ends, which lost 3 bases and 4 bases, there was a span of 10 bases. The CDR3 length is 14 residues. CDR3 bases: TGTGCCAGCAGTTTCGGGGGTTCCGGAAACACCATATATTTT. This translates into CASSFGGSGNTIYF.

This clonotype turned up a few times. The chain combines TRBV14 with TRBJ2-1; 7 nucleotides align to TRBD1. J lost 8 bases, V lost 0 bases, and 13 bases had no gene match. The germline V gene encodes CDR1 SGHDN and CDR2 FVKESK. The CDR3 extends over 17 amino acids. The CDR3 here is CASSQDRGGASLDEQFF. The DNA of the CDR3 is TGTGCCAGCAGCCAAGATCGAGGGGGCGCGTCATTGGATGAGCAGTTCTTC. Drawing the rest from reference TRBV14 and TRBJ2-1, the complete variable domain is EAGVTQFPSHSVIEKGQTVTLRCDPISGHDNLYWYRRVMGKEIKFLLHFVKESKQDESGMPNNRFLAERTGGTYSTLKVQPAELEDSGVYFCASSQDRGGASLDEQFFGPGTRLTVL.

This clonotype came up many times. The CDR3 is CASSRYTGTSARHNEQFF. In DNA, the CDR3 is TGTGCCAGCTCACGATATACCGGGACTAGCGCCCGACACAATGAGCAGTTCTTC. The rearrangement links TRBV18 to TRBJ2-1; 10 bases match TRBD2. Germline CDR1 KGHSH, CDR2 LQKENI. V was pared by 4 bases and J by 5 bases, with 14 bases of the junction left unmatched. The CDR3 contains 18 residues.

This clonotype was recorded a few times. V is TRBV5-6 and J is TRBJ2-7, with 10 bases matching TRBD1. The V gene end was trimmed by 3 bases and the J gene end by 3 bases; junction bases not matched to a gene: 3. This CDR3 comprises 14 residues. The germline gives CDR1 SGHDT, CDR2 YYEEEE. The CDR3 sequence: CASSSDRGLYEQYF. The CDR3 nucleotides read TGTGCCAGCAGCTCCGACAGGGGGCTCTACGAGCAGTACTTC.

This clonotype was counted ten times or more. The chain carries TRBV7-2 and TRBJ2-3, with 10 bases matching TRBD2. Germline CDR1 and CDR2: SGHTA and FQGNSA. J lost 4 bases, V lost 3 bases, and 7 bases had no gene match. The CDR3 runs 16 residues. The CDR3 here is CASSFTSGETADTQYF. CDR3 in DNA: TGTGCCAGCAGCTTTACTAGCGGGGAGACAGCAGATACGCAGTATTTT.

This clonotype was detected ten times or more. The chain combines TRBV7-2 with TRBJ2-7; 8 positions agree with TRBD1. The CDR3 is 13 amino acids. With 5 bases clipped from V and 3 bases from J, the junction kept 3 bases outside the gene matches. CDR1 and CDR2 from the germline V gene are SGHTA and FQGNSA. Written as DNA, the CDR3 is TGTGCCAGCAGCCCGGACAGGGTCTACGAGCAGTACTTC. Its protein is CASSPDRVYEQYF.

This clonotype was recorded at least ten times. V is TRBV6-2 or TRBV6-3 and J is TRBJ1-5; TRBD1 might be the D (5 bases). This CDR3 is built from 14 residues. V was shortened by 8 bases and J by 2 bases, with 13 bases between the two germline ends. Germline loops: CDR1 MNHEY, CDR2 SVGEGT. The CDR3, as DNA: TGTGCCAGCGGCTGGCAAGGGGGCAATCAGCCCCAGCATTTT. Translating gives CASGWQGGNQPQHF.

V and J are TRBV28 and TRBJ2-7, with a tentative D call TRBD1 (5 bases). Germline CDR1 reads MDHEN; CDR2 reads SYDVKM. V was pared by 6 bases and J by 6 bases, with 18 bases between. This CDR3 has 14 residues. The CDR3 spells CASRPQGYSGEQYF. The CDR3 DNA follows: TGTGCCAGCAGACCTCAGGGTTATTCGGGCGAGCAGTACTTC. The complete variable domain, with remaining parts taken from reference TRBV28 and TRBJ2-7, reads DVKVTQSSRYLVKRTGEKVFLECVQDMDHENMFWYRQDPGLGLRLIYFSYDVKMKEKGDIPEGYSVSREKKERFSLILESASTNQTSMYLCASRPQGYSGEQYFGPGTRLTVT.

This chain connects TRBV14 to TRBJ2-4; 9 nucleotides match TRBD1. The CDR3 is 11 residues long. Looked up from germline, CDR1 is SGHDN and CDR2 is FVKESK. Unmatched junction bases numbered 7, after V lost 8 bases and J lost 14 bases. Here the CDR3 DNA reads TGTGCCAGCGGCACCGGGACAGGGAAGTACTTC. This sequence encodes CASGTGTGKYF.

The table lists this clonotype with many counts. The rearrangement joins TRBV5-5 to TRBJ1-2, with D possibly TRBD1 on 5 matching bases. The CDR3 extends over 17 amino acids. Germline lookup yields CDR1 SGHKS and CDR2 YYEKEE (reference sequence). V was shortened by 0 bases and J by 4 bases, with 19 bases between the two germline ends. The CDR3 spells CASSLAMPVDNGYGYTF. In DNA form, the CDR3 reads TGTGCCAGCAGCTTGGCGATGCCGGTGGACAATGGCTATGGCTACACCTTC.

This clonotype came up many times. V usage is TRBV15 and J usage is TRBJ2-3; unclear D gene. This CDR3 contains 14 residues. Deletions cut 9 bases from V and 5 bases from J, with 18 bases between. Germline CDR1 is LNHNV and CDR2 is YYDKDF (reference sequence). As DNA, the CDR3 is TGTGCCACTGCTGAATCGGCCTCCTTAGATACGCAGTATTTT. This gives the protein CATAESASLDTQYF.

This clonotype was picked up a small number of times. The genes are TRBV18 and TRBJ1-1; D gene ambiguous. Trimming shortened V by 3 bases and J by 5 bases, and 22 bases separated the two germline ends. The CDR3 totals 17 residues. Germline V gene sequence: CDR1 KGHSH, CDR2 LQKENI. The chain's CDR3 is CASSPIEGLTAGTEAFF. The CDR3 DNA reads TGTGCCAGCTCACCCATAGAGGGTCTGACCGCGGGGACTGAAGCTTTCTTT.

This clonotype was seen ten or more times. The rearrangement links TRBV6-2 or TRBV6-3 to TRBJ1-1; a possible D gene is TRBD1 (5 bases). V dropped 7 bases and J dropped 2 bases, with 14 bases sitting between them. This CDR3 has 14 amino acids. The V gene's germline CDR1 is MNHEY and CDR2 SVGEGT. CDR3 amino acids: CASTRHQGNTEAFF. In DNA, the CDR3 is TGTGCCAGCACCCGTCACCAGGGAAACACTGAAGCTTTCTTT.

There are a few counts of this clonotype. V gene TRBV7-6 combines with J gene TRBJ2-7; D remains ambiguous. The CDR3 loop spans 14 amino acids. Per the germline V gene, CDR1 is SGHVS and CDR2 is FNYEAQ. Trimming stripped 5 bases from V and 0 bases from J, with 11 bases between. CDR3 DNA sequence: TGTGCCAGCAGCCCCAGTCCCTCCTCCTACGAGCAGTACTTC. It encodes CASSPSPSSYEQYF.

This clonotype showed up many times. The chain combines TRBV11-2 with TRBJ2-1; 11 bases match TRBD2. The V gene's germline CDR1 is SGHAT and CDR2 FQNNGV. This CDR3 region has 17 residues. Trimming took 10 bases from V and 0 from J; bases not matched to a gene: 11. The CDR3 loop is CAIRLAGLRSSYNEQFF. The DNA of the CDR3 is TGTGCCATCCGACTAGCGGGGTTGCGTAGCTCCTACAATGAGCAGTTCTTC.